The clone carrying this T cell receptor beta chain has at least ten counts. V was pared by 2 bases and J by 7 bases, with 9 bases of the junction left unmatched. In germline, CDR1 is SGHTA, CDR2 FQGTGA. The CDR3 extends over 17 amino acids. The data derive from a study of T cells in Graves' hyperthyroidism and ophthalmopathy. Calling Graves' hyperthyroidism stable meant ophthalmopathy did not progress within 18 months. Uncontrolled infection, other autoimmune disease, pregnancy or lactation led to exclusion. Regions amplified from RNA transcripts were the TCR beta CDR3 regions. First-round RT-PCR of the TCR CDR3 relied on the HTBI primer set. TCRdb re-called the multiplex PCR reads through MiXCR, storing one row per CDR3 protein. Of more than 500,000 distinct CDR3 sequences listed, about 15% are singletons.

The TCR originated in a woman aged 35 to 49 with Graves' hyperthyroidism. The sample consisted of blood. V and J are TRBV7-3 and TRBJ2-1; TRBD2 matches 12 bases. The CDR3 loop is CASSLGRLAGVRNEQFF. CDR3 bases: TGTGCCAGCAGCTTAGGTCGACTAGCGGGAGTGAGAAATGAGCAGTTCTTC.